This TCR beta chain was obtained from a study of siplizumab effects on memory and regulatory T cells. Regarding the study as a whole: Unstimulated naive T cells seemed to show more diversity than memory cells did, and they also seemed to be among the major contributors to the alloresponse. Proliferating CD4+ or CD8+ clones, roughly 80-95% of them, lacked an assignable naive or memory phenotype. Proliferating Tregs' suppressive function in siplizumab cultures went unconfirmed. The drug siplizumab significantly decreased the alloreactive sequences that could be traced to unstimulated CD4+ memory cells.

Assay: immunoSEQ multiplex PCR; the TCRdb copy retains only in-frame clones and omits some. The sample includes tens of thousands of clones, about 96% of them seen just once. Turning to this clone: Its antigen is as yet unknown.

Germline trimming cut 7 bases from V and 4 bases from J; bases unmatched to any gene: 13. The CDR3 sequence is 16 residues long. Germline assignment: CDR1 SGHTA and CDR2 FQGNSA. What was sequenced was naive CD8+ T cells sorted from blood. The rearrangement uses TRBV7-2 and TRBJ2-3, with 8 bases lining up with TRBD2. The receptor was derived from a human donor in good health. CDR3 coding DNA: TGTGCCAGCACACCCTTAGCGGGGTTAGATGCAGATACGCAGTATTTT. It is translated as CASTPLAGLDADTQYF.